This record covers a single T cell receptor beta chain. Profiling relied on immunoSEQ multiplex PCR, and the TCRdb table lists in-frame clones only, not all of them. The profile shows hundreds of thousands of clones, just over 85% of them singletons. These data come from a study of blood T cell repertoires in COVID-19. In germline, CDR1 is MNHEY, CDR2 SVGEGT. V lost 2 bases and J 7 bases, leaving 18 bases between the germline ends. The CDR3 has 15 residues. The V gene is TRBV6-2 or TRBV6-3, the J gene TRBJ2-7; the D gene is possibly TRBD2 (5 bases). This sequence was found in a woman aged 25 to 39 with active or convalescent COVID-19. Input material: peripheral blood. The CDR3: CASSYTGVGSGEQYF. The CDR3 bases are TGTGCCAGCAGTTACACCGGGGTTGGGAGTGGGGAGCAGTACTTC.